A single sample gave rise to the 10 T cell receptor beta chains below, sequenced in a study of blood T cells in healthy people across ages (dated by TCRdb to about 2015). The library was made by 5' RACE. A second PCR of about 7 to 12 cycles was run with a J-beta primer mix and a sample-barcoded 5' primer. TCRdb handled the public reads itself, with Q25 trimming in fastp and clone calling in MiXCR, and kept productive beta chains. Records with the same CDR3 protein are collapsed into one entry carrying the most frequent genes and DNA. The sample table holds 1.8 million or so distinct CDR3 sequences, of which about two fifths were seen once. In total, the top ten clones hold around 23% of the sample. Sequencing was done on a sample of blood. All receptors come from a human donor in good health.

This clonotype was observed once. The chain joins TRBV6-5 to TRBJ2-5; D possibly matches TRBD1 or TRBD2 (5 bases each). V dropped 0 bases and J dropped 2 bases, with 7 bases sitting between them. Germline CDR1 is MNHEY and CDR2 is SVGAGI. This CDR3 has 14 residues. In DNA form, the CDR3 reads TGTGCCAGCAGTTACTCGGGGACGCAAGAGACCCAGTACTTC. Protein: CASSYSGTQETQYF.

Written as DNA, the CDR3 is TGTGCCAGCTCACCTATATCCGCCACAGGGTTCAGCACAGATACGCAGTATTTT. Translating gives CASSPISATGFSTDTQYF. The rearrangement uses TRBV18 and TRBJ2-3, with TRBD1 as a possible D gene (6 bases). In germline, CDR1 is KGHSH, CDR2 LQKENI. The CDR3 runs to 18 residues. With 3 bases removed from V and 0 bases from J, the gap between germline ends came to 19 bases. Full variable domain (rest looked up from reference TRBV18 and TRBJ2-3): NAGVMQNPRHLVRRRGQEARLRCSPMKGHSHVYWYRQLPEEGLKFMVYLQKENIIDESGMPKERFSAEFPKEGPSILRIQQVVRGDSAAYFCASSPISATGFSTDTQYFGPGTRLTVL.

This clonotype has ten or more counts. The chain has TRBV5-4 and TRBJ2-6; TRBD1 or TRBD2 may be the D gene (6 bases each). The CDR3 runs to 18 residues. With 0 bases removed from V and 0 bases from J, the gap between germline ends came to 13 bases. The germline V gene has CDR1 SGHNT and CDR2 YYREEE (reference sequence). CDR3 sequence reads: CASSLGGASSSGANVLTF. CDR3 bases: TGTGCCAGCAGCTTGGGGGGGGCCTCAAGCTCTGGGGCCAACGTCCTGACTTTC.

The J gene is TRBJ2-3, the V gene TRBV12-3 or TRBV12-4; the match to TRBD2 covers 14 bases. There are 17 residues in the CDR3. V gave up 3 bases and J gave up 2 bases; unmatched junction bases: 4. The CDR3 is CASSLRLAGGPTDTQYF. Here the CDR3 DNA reads TGTGCCAGCAGTTTGCGACTAGCGGGGGGGCCCACAGATACGCAGTATTTT.

CDR3 DNA: TGCGCCAGCAGCCAAGCTCCGTCCAACTCCTACAATGAGCAGTTCTTC. This translates into CASSQAPSNSYNEQFF. The chain couples TRBV4-1 to TRBJ2-1; D ambiguous. The CDR3 has 16 residues. CDR1 is MGHRA, CDR2 YSYEKL, per germline. V shed 1 base and J shed 0 bases, with 10 bases lying between them.

The chain joins TRBV4-2 to TRBJ2-3; 7 bases are a match to TRBD2. CDR3 length equals 16 residues. The V gene's germline CDR1 is LGHNA and CDR2 YNFKEQ. The ends lost 1 base at V and 2 bases at J; junction bases unmatched: 6. The CDR3 region has the DNA TGTGCCAGCAGCCAAGTTACGGGGGGAAACACAGATACGCAGTATTTT. It encodes CASSQVTGGNTDTQYF.

This clonotype appeared a few times. The chain carries TRBV7-9 and TRBJ2-5; D is unresolved. CDR3 length: 16 amino acids. Trimming removed 1 base from V and 4 bases from J, with 16 bases in between. CDR1 and CDR2 (germline): SEHNR, FQNEAQ (reference sequence). CDR3 sequence (DNA): TGTGCCAGCAGCTTAGGGGCAGAGTCTCCCACAGAGACCCAGTACTTC. This gives the protein CASSLGAESPTETQYF.

The V call is TRBV4-2, the J call TRBJ2-3, with D perhaps matching TRBD2 (5 bases). With 4 bases removed from V and 6 bases from J, the gap between germline ends came to 23 bases. Germline lookup yields CDR1 LGHNA and CDR2 YNFKEQ. This CDR3 is 17 amino acids long. The DNA for the CDR3 is TGTGCCAGCAGCCCAGTGATCGGGGAATGGGAGTCGGATACGCAGTATTTT. Translated: CASSPVIGEWESDTQYF.

The rearrangement joins TRBV7-3 to TRBJ1-1, with D hard to call. CDR3 size: 14 residues. V was pared by 5 bases and J by 3 bases, with 13 bases between. The germline V gene has CDR1 SGHTA and CDR2 FQGTGA. The CDR3: CASSPDGSYTEAFF. CDR3 sequence (DNA): TGTGCCAGCAGCCCGGATGGCAGTTACACTGAAGCTTTCTTT.

The sample holds a few counts of this clonotype. The V call is TRBV20-1, the J call TRBJ2-7, with 8 bases aligning to TRBD2. The CDR3 is made up of 15 amino acids. The germline V gene has CDR1 DFQATT and CDR2 SNEGSKA (reference sequence). The trim removed 0 bases at V and 4 bases at J, leaving 8 bases unmatched. This chain's CDR3 is CSARDLAGGKYEQYF. The CDR3 coding sequence is TGCAGTGCTAGAGATCTTGCGGGGGGAAAATACGAGCAGTACTTC.